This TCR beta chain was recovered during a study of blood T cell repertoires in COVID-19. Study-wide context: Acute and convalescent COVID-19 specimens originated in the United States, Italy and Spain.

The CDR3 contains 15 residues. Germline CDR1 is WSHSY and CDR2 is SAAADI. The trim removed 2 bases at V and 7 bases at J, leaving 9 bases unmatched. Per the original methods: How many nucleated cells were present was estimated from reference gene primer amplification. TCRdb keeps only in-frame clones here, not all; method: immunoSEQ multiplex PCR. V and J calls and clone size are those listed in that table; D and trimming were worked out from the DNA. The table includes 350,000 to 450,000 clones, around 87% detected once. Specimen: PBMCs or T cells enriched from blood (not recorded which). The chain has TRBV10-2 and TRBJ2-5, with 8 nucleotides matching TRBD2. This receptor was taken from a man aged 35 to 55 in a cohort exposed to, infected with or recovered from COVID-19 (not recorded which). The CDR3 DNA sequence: TGCGCCAGCAGTGAGGGGAGCGGGGGTCCGCTGACCCAGTACTTC. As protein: CASSEGSGGPLTQYF.